This entry concerns a single TCR beta chain. CDR1 and CDR2 (germline): MRHNA, SNTAGT. The ends lost 6 bases at V and 4 bases at J; junction bases unmatched: 4. CDR3 size: 13 residues. This entry is derived from a study of graft-versus-host responses after intestinal transplantation. Study background: Following induction with anti-thymocyte globulin, all recipients were given tacrolimus and steroids for 2 to 4 years. The study's findings and limits: Maximum circulating GvH clone levels tracked with early post-transplant HvG decreases.

Here immunoSEQ multiplex PCR was the method, and the copy in TCRdb shows in-frame clones only, minus some. The sample yields about 21,000 clones, 50% to 70% seen once. The receptor's source is a human patient who received an intestinal transplant. This material consisted of alloreactive CD4+ T cells from a mixed lymphocyte reaction culture, taken before intestinal transplant. The subset was: CFSE-low proliferating T cells sorted from roughly six-day pre-transplant mixed lymphocyte reaction (GvH or HvG direction). This chain connects TRBV6-4 to TRBJ2-5; 8 bases match TRBD1. CDR3 nucleotides: TGTGCCAGCAGCCCCGACAGGGGAGAGACCCAGTACTTC. Its translation is CASSPDRGETQYF.